This T cell receptor beta chain was identified in a study of blood T cell repertoires in COVID-19. Study details: Acute and convalescent COVID-19 specimens originated in the United States, Italy and Spain. PBMCs, B-cell-depleted T cells, or T cells were the source of the cDNA or gDNA that made up the material.

This CDR3 is 14 amino acids long. CDR1 MNHEY and CDR2 SVGAGI come from the germline V gene. J gave up 2 bases and V 6 bases, and 6 bases lay outside the gene matches. Per the study methods: Estimation of nucleated cell counts was performed using reference gene primer amplification. Profiled with immunoSEQ multiplex PCR; TCRdb holds only in-frame clones, not every one. The D gene and trimming were derived from the DNA, and the V and J assignments and clone size from that table. The sample comprises more than 120,000 clones, around 86% of which are singletons, and around 38% rests with the top ten. Sequencing input: peripheral blood. The TCR sequence derives from a man over 45 who had recovered from COVID-19. This sequence joins TRBV6-5 and TRBJ1-2, with TRBD1 identical over 7 bases. The CDR3 here is CASSPGTVNYGYTF. CDR3 bases: TGTGCCAGCAGCCCCGGGACAGTAAACTATGGCTACACCTTC.